This T cell receptor beta chain was observed in a study of blood T cell repertoires in COVID-19. Study context: Researchers got acute and convalescent COVID-19 samples from the United States, Italy and Spain. Sample material is recorded as cDNA or gDNA derived from T cells, B-cell-depleted T cells, or PBMCs.

The table came from immunoSEQ multiplex PCR; TCRdb's copy has only in-frame clones and leaves some out. Seen here are about 230,000 clones, 70% to 85% observed once, and the top ten hold about 1.5%. Trimming cost V 5 bases and J 8 bases, with 12 bases left between them. CDR3 length equals 12 residues. Germline assignment: CDR1 LNHDA and CDR2 SQIVND (reference sequence). This clonotype was sampled from a woman in her 40s who had recovered from COVID-19. This sequence joins TRBV19 and TRBJ1-2; no reliable D call. What was sequenced was peripheral blood. CDR3 in amino acids: CASSFLGGGYTF. CDR3 coding DNA: TGTGCCAGTAGTTTCTTAGGAGGGGGCTACACCTTC.